This is a list of T cell receptor beta chains from one sample in a study of blood T cell repertoires in COVID-19. Assay used: immunoSEQ multiplex PCR; TCRdb lists only in-frame clones, some missing. The sample shows 11,000 to 15,000 clones, 80% to 85% of them seen only once. Specimen: peripheral blood. All receptors come from a man aged 50 to 59 with active COVID-19. Each CDR3 is given with its conserved first and last residue. The D gene is left open where the match is weak. Clone size appears in some rows only: once, few, many, or a class for an expanded clone.

cdr3_nt cdr3_aa d_call j_call v_call clone_size
TGTGCCAGCAGCCTAGGCTCCCAGGTGGTTAGGAACTATGGCTACACCTTC CASSLGSQVVRNYGYTF . TRBJ1-2 TRBV13 medium-sized
TGCGCCAGCAGCCAAGACGCAGGGGGCCTGTACGAGCAGTACTTC CASSQDAGGLYEQYF TRBD1 TRBJ2-7 TRBV4-1 .
TGTGCCATCAGTGAGCCGGGAGCGGCTAACTATGGCTACACCTTC CAISEPGAANYGYTF . TRBJ1-2 TRBV10-3 .
TGTGCCAGCAGTTTAGCGGGAGCGGAGCTGTTTTTT CASSLAGAELFF . TRBJ2-2 TRBV12-3/TRBV12-4 few
TGTGCCAGCAGCCGATCGACAAGTTACGAGCAGTACTTC CASSRSTSYEQYF . TRBJ2-7 TRBV7-9 .
TGTGCCAGCAGCATTAGCGGGAGAGGCACCGGGGAGCTGTTTTTT CASSISGRGTGELFF TRBD2 TRBJ2-2 TRBV7-9 .
TGTGCCAGCAGTTACTCGTACCTAGCGGGTGCAGATACGCAGTATTTT CASSYSYLAGADTQYF TRBD2 TRBJ2-3 TRBV6-5 .
TGTGCCAGCAGCTTAGAAACAGGGTCGTATGATGAGCAGTTCTTC CASSLETGSYDEQFF . TRBJ2-1 TRBV7-7 .
TGTGCCAGCAGTTTATCTAGCTCTGGAAACACCATATATTTT CASSLSSSGNTIYF . TRBJ1-3 TRBV27 .
TGTGCCAGCAGCGTAGGGGGCGGGGGTTACGAGCAGCAGTACTTC CASSVGGGGYEQQYF TRBD2 TRBJ2-7 TRBV9 .
TGTGCCAGCAGCCCGGACAGGGGGCAAGAAGCTTTCTTT CASSPDRGQEAFF TRBD1 TRBJ1-1 TRBV12-3/TRBV12-4 once
TGTGCCAGCGCCTTTAGGGGGTCCATGAACACTGAAGCTTTCTTT CASAFRGSMNTEAFF . TRBJ1-1 TRBV2 .
TGTGCCAGCAGTTACTCAGGGGCGGGAGTGGCGAATGAGCAGTTCTTC CASSYSGAGVANEQFF TRBD2 TRBJ2-1 TRBV6-6 .
TGTGCCAGCAGTTTTAGCACCGGGGAGCTGTTTTTT CASSFSTGELFF . TRBJ2-2 TRBV27 few
TGCGCCAGCAGCCAAGGGCAGGTTAGGGGGAATGAGCAGTTCTTC CASSQGQVRGNEQFF . TRBJ2-1 TRBV4-1 .
TGTGCCAGCAGTGAACTGGGACAGGGAACCTACGAGCAGTACTTC CASSELGQGTYEQYF TRBD1 TRBJ2-7 TRBV6-1 once
TGTGCCAGCAGCAAAAGGGGAGGGTTTGAATGTGGCTACACCTTC CASSKRGGFECGYTF . TRBJ1-2 TRBV21-1 .
TGTGCCAGCAGCCCCGGGGTTACTGGGTTAGGCGAGCAGTACTTC CASSPGVTGLGEQYF . TRBJ2-7 TRBV7-2 .
TGTGCCAGCAGCCACCAGCGGGAGGGCCAAGAGACCCAGTACTTC CASSHQREGQETQYF TRBD2 TRBJ2-5 TRBV3-1/TRBV3-2 .
TGTGCCTGGAAACTAGCGGGAGGCATGGAGACCCAGTACTTC CAWKLAGGMETQYF TRBD2 TRBJ2-5 TRBV30 .
TGCGCCAGCAGCCAACCGGGACAGTTAGCAAATCAGCCCCAGCATTTT CASSQPGQLANQPQHF TRBD1 TRBJ1-5 TRBV4-1 few
TGCGCCAGCAGTGAGACGGGGGTAGGGGAGCAGTACTTC CASSETGVGEQYF . TRBJ2-7 TRBV10-1 .
TGCGCCAGCAGCCATCGACAGGGGGCAGCCTACAATGAGCAGTTCTTC CASSHRQGAAYNEQFF TRBD1 TRBJ2-1 TRBV4-1 once
TGTGCCAGCAGCTCGAGGTGGGGGGACACCGGGGAGCTGTTTTTT CASSSRWGDTGELFF . TRBJ2-2 TRBV7-9 .
TGTGCCAGCAGCTCCGGAGGTTGGGTACTACGCACAGATACGCAGTATTTT CASSSGGWVLRTDTQYF . TRBJ2-3 TRBV7-9 .
TGTGCCAGCAGTTACTTGGTGCAGGGAATGAACACTGAAGCTTTCTTT CASSYLVQGMNTEAFF . TRBJ1-1 TRBV6-5 .
TGCGCCAGCAGCCTCCTTAGCGGGAGCAGTCCAGATACGCAGTATTTT CASSLLSGSSPDTQYF TRBD2 TRBJ2-3 TRBV4-1 .
TGTGCCAGCAGTTTAACAGGGTCTGGAAACACCATATATTTT CASSLTGSGNTIYF . TRBJ1-3 TRBV6-6 .
TGTGCCAGCAGCTTAGCACTAGCGGGAGGGGCAGATACGCAGTATTTT CASSLALAGGADTQYF TRBD2 TRBJ2-3 TRBV27 .
TGTGCCAGCTCACTCTTCCTCTCGACAGGGGGCGCTTCCTACGAGCAGTACTTC CASSLFLSTGGASYEQYF TRBD1 TRBJ2-7 TRBV18 .
TGTGCCAGCAGCCCGTTCGGGGACAGGGGGTTCACAGATACGCAGTATTTT CASSPFGDRGFTDTQYF TRBD1 TRBJ2-3 TRBV9 .
TGTGCCAGTAGTATAGGGGGACAGGGTGGGACTGAAGCTTTCTTT CASSIGGQGGTEAFF TRBD1 TRBJ1-1 TRBV19 .
TGTGCCAGCAGTGAAGTAGCGGTACTAGCGGGAGGTGAGCAGTTCTTC CASSEVAVLAGGEQFF TRBD2 TRBJ2-1 TRBV2 .
TGTGCCAGCATCCCAACGACCCGGGTGAACACTGAAGCTTTCTTT CASIPTTRVNTEAFF . TRBJ1-1 TRBV28 .
TGTGCCAGACAGGGGGTAAGAACTGAAGCTTTCTTT CARQGVRTEAFF TRBD1 TRBJ1-1 TRBV2 .
TGTGCCAGCAGCTACTTAGCGGGAGGGACGGCCGGGGAGCTGTTTTTT CASSYLAGGTAGELFF TRBD2 TRBJ2-2 TRBV7-6 .
TGTGCCAGCAGCCAGGGACTAGCGGGAGGGCGGGCAGAGACCCAGTACTTC CASSQGLAGGRAETQYF TRBD2 TRBJ2-5 TRBV7-3 .
TGTGCCAGCAGCTCAAGTGTCCACCCGACAGGTAACACCGGGGAGCTGTTTTTT CASSSSVHPTGNTGELFF . TRBJ2-2 TRBV7-9 .
TGCAGTGCTAGTCCTATCGCAGAGGACAGGTCTCAAACCTTC CSASPIAEDRSQTF TRBD1 TRBJ1-2 TRBV20-1 .
TGTGCCAGCAGTTTAACAGGGTGGGAGCAGTACTTC CASSLTGWEQYF . TRBJ2-7 TRBV27 .
TGTGCCAGCAGCCAAGACTTAACGGGACAGATAACCTACGAGCAGTACTTC CASSQDLTGQITYEQYF TRBD1 TRBJ2-7 TRBV3-1/TRBV3-2 .
TGTGCCACCAGTGGGGGGGTTGGCGGGAGCGACGAGCAGTACTTC CATSGGVGGSDEQYF TRBD2 TRBJ2-7 TRBV24-1 medium-sized
TGTGCCACCGAAAGACGGGGAGGCACCGGGGAGCTGTTTTTT CATERRGGTGELFF . TRBJ2-2 TRBV15 medium-sized
TGCGCCAGCAGCCCCCGAGAAGACCAAGAGACCCAGTACTTC CASSPREDQETQYF . TRBJ2-5 TRBV5-1 .
TGTGCCCGATCACCCCCGGGCGGGAATAAATACAATGAGCAGTTCTTC CARSPPGGNKYNEQFF . TRBJ2-1 TRBV13 .
TGTGCCAGCAGTTTTATTAGCACAGATACGCAGTATTTT CASSFISTDTQYF . TRBJ2-3 TRBV27 .
TGCGCCAGCAGCCAGACACAGGGGGTTTACACTGAAGCTTTCTTT CASSQTQGVYTEAFF TRBD1 TRBJ1-1 TRBV4-1 .
TGTGCCAGCACCGAAAAGATAGGACTAGCGAGAGGGCTGGGCACAGATACGCAGTATTTT CASTEKIGLARGLGTDTQYF TRBD2 TRBJ2-3 TRBV2 once
TGTGCCAGCAGTGTTCTTGCGGGAGCTGGAGATACGCAGTATTTT CASSVLAGAGDTQYF TRBD2 TRBJ2-3 TRBV6-4 .
TGTGCCAGCAGCGCCGGGGGGGGGCAAGAGACCCAGTACTTC CASSAGGGQETQYF TRBD2 TRBJ2-5 TRBV6-2/TRBV6-3 .
TGCGCCAGCAGCTTATCAGGGTCCGCCACTGAAGCTTTCTTT CASSLSGSATEAFF . TRBJ1-1 TRBV5-1 .
TGTGCCAGCAGCTTGGACATGCAGTACTTC CASSLDMQYF . TRBJ2-7 TRBV5-8 once
TGTGCCAGCAGCGAGGAGGGTGTCGCTAGTCGGGAGACCCAGTACTTC CASSEEGVASRETQYF . TRBJ2-5 TRBV9 .
TGTGCCAGCAGTCTCACTAGTGCCGCCTACGAGCAGTACTTC CASSLTSAAYEQYF . TRBJ2-7 TRBV27 .
TGTGCCAGCAGGGGGGGGCTAGCGGGAGGACGTTATCGCACAGATACGCAGTATTTT CASRGGLAGGRYRTDTQYF TRBD2 TRBJ2-3 TRBV7-9 .